Presented here are 14 T cell receptor beta chains from one specimen sequenced in a study of cytomegalovirus exposure and HLA in healthy donors. It was with 60 Vbeta and 13 Jbeta primers that the PCR ran. Using immunoSEQ multiplex PCR, the repertoire was profiled, and TCRdb retains in-frame clones only, with some absent. The data show 150,000 to 200,000 clones, approximately 70% seen once. Sequenced sample: PBMCs. The receptors stem from a woman between 35 and 50 years old in good health and CMV-seropositive.

This clone has only a few counts. This chain joins TRBV5-4 and TRBJ1-1; the D gene is possibly TRBD1 (5 bases). Trimming took off 4 bases at V and 2 bases at J, with 18 bases between the two ends. Germline loops: CDR1 SGHNT, CDR2 YYREEE (reference sequence). CDR3 length equals 16 residues. Here the CDR3 reads CASSRNVRGGNTEAFF. In nucleotides, the CDR3 is TGTGCCAGCAGCCGGAACGTGCGCGGGGGAAACACTGAAGCTTTCTTT.

This clone has just one count. The J gene is TRBJ2-4, the V gene TRBV6-5; a weak D match, TRBD2 (6 bases). Looked up from germline, CDR1 is MNHEY and CDR2 is SVGAGI. This CDR3 has 13 residues. Trimming shortened V by 8 bases and J by 2 bases, and 10 bases separated the two germline ends. The CDR3 is CASRGMSKNIQYF. The CDR3 coding sequence is TGTGCCAGCCGGGGGATGTCCAAAAACATTCAGTACTTC.

This chain links TRBV9 with TRBJ2-3; D is ambiguous. Germline assignment: CDR1 SGDLS and CDR2 YYNGEE. This CDR3 is built from 15 residues. The V gene lost 0 bases and the J gene lost 0 bases, with 8 bases spanning the gap. The CDR3 is CASSVGSRSTDTQYF. The CDR3 DNA reads as TGTGCCAGCAGCGTAGGTTCCCGGAGCACAGATACGCAGTATTTT.

This clone showed up just a few times. This chain links TRBV4-1 with TRBJ2-7, with 8 bases aligning to TRBD1. The CDR3 contains 14 residues. The germline V gene encodes CDR1 MGHRA and CDR2 YSYEKL. Trimming cost V 2 bases and J 3 bases; bases outside gene matches: 3. The CDR3 DNA is TGCGCCAGCAGCCAACCCGGACAGGGCTACGAGCAGTACTTC. Translated, it gives CASSQPGQGYEQYF.

This clone is a singleton in its sample. This sequence joins TRBV13 and TRBJ2-7; TRBD2 matches at 11 bases. The CDR3 loop spans 13 amino acids. Germline V gene data show CDR1 as PRHDT and CDR2 as FYEKMQ (reference sequence). V shed 8 bases, J shed 2 bases, and the junction held 2 bases outside the gene matches. CDR3 residues: CASLAGGTYEQYF. The CDR3 nucleotides are TGTGCCAGCCTAGCGGGGGGAACCTACGAGCAGTACTTC.

This rearrangement joins TRBV7-2 to TRBJ2-7, with 7 bases aligning to TRBD2. The germline V gene has CDR1 SGHTA and CDR2 FQGNSA. The CDR3 has 14 residues. V lost 5 bases, J lost 2 bases, and 6 bases stayed unmatched. CDR3 DNA: TGTGCCAGCAGCCCTAGCGGTTTAACCTACGAGCAGTACTTC. As protein: CASSPSGLTYEQYF.

J is TRBJ2-7 and V is TRBV4-2; TRBD1 aligns across 8 bases. The germline V gene encodes CDR1 LGHNA and CDR2 YNFKEQ. The V segment lost 0 bases and the J segment 0 bases; nucleotides outside the gene matches: 7. The CDR3 has 17 residues. The chain's CDR3 is CASSQEGTGRNSYEQYF. Here the CDR3 DNA reads TGTGCCAGCAGCCAAGAGGGGACAGGCCGAAACTCCTACGAGCAGTACTTC.

V usage is TRBV25-1 and J usage is TRBJ2-3, with 12 bases lining up with TRBD2. This CDR3 has 12 amino acids. Germline lookup yields CDR1 MGHDK and CDR2 SYGVNS. V lost 4 bases, J lost 15 bases, and 5 bases stayed unmatched. The CDR3, as DNA: TGTGCCAGCAGTGGGACTAGCGGGACGCCATATTTT. Its protein is CASSGTSGTPYF.

Turning to this clone: Within the sample, other DNA sequences also encode this same CDR3. The chain combines TRBV5-1 with TRBJ1-4; 10 bases line up with TRBD1. Losses at the gene ends were 2 bases for V and 7 bases for J; bases not matched to a gene: 2. In germline, CDR1 is SGHRS, CDR2 YFSETQ. The CDR3 runs 14 residues. The CDR3: CASSLGQGGEKLFF. CDR3 coding DNA: TGCGCCAGCAGCTTAGGACAGGGGGGTGAAAAACTGTTTTTT.

The chain is built from TRBV6-6 and TRBJ2-7; a possible D gene is TRBD2 (6 bases). Deletions cut 2 bases from V and 3 bases from J, with 8 bases between. CDR1 and CDR2 from the germline V gene are MNHNY and SVGAGI (reference sequence). This CDR3 region has 13 residues. CDR3 in amino acids: CASSYGGFYEQYF. CDR3 DNA sequence: TGTGCCAGCAGTTACGGAGGGTTCTACGAGCAGTACTTC.

The rearrangement links TRBV6-5 to TRBJ2-7, with 10 nucleotides matching TRBD2. V lost 0 bases to trimming and J lost 0 bases; unmatched junction nucleotides: 2. Germline CDR1 MNHEY, CDR2 SVGAGI. The CDR3 extends over 16 amino acids. CDR3 loop: CASSYSSGRISYEQYF. CDR3 DNA sequence: TGTGCCAGCAGTTACTCTAGCGGGAGGATCTCCTACGAGCAGTACTTC.

The chain carries TRBV7-2 and TRBJ1-5, with D perhaps matching TRBD1 (5 bases). The CDR3 length is 15 residues. The V and J ends lost 3 bases and 3 bases respectively, with 12 bases between them. In germline, CDR1 is SGHTA, CDR2 FQGNSA. CDR3 amino acids: CASSLTDEINQPQHF. For the CDR3, the DNA is TGTGCCAGCAGCTTGACAGATGAAATCAATCAGCCCCAGCATTTT.

The chain joins TRBV4-3 to TRBJ2-1, with TRBD1 matching over 10 bases. V shed 1 base, J shed 7 bases, and the junction held 7 bases outside the gene matches. Per the germline V gene, CDR1 is LGHNA and CDR2 is YSLEER. The CDR3 contains 16 residues. In nucleotides, the CDR3 is TGCGCCAGCAGCCAAGCCCCGGGACAGGGGCTTAATGAGCAGTTCTTC. Protein sequence: CASSQAPGQGLNEQFF.

V and J are TRBV19 and TRBJ1-2; a weak D match, TRBD1 (5 bases). The ends were cut back, 9 bases at V and 4 bases at J, with 18 bases in the middle. Germline V CDR1 and CDR2: LNHDA, SQIVND (reference sequence). The CDR3 consists of 14 residues. CDR3 DNA: TGTGCCAGCCAACCCCCGGGACTCATCTATGGCTACACCTTC. This codes for CASQPPGLIYGYTF.